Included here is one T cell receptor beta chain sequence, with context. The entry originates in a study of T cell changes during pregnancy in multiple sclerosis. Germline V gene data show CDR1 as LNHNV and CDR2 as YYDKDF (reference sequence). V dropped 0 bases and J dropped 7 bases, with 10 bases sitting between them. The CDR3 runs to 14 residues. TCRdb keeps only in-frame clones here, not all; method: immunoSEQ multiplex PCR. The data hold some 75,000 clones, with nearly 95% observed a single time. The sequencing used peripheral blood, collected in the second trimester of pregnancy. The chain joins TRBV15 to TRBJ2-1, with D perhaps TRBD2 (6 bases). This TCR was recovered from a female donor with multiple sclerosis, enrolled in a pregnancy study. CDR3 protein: CATSRDLGLNEQFF. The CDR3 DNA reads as TGTGCCACCAGCAGAGATTTGGGACTGAATGAGCAGTTCTTC.